This TCR beta chain was retrieved from a study of shared clonotypes between healthy human individuals. Study results and limitations: Though the depth was large, rarefaction showed that sorted-subset sequencing was incomplete. An anticipated effect of sequencing depth on clonotype sharing among donors was recognized.

The CDR3 sequence is 14 residues long. Trimming took off 0 bases at V and 3 bases at J, with 8 bases between the two ends. Germline CDR1 reads MNHNS; CDR2 reads SASEGT. Assay: immunoSEQ multiplex PCR; the TCRdb copy retains only in-frame clones and omits some. The sample lists under 2.5 million clones; around 90% were seen once. Concerning this clone itself: The antigen is unknown.

Researchers partitioned CD4+ cells into CD45RA+ naive and CD45RA-negative memory subsets. The receptor was derived from a man aged 18 to 30 in good health. Some clones in this sample may be carry-over from other donors' samples. Sequencing input: naive CD4+ T cells from PBMCs. Subset here: CD45RA+ positively selected. This chain joins TRBV6-1 and TRBJ1-2; D is uncertain. Here the CDR3 reads CASSEARTYYGYTF. The CDR3 nucleotides are TGTGCCAGCAGTGAAGCGCGTACTTACTATGGCTACACCTTC.